One TCR beta chain is described in this entry. Per germline, CDR1 LNHNV and CDR2 YYDKDF (reference sequence). This CDR3 is 13 amino acids long. V lost 6 bases and J lost 2, with 10 bases in between. The sample belongs to a study of identical twins. TCRdb analysed the 5' RACE reads with MiXCR anew, one entry per CDR3 protein. The table shows 1,800,000 or so distinct CDR3 sequences, with less than 35% occurring only once. The source material was cord blood. The rearrangement links TRBV15 to TRBJ2-5; D remains unclear. This clonotype was obtained from a newborn girl in good health. Here the CDR3 DNA reads TGTGCCACCAGGCGAGCGACTCAAGAGACCCAGTACTTC. Its translation: CATRRATQETQYF. Complete variable domain (other parts from reference TRBV15 and TRBJ2-5): DAMVIQNPRYQVTQFGKPVTLSCSQTLNHNVMYWYQQKSSQAPKLLFHYYDKDFNNEADTPDNFQSRRPNTSFCFLDIRSPGLGDTAMYLCATRRATQETQYFGPGTRLLVL.